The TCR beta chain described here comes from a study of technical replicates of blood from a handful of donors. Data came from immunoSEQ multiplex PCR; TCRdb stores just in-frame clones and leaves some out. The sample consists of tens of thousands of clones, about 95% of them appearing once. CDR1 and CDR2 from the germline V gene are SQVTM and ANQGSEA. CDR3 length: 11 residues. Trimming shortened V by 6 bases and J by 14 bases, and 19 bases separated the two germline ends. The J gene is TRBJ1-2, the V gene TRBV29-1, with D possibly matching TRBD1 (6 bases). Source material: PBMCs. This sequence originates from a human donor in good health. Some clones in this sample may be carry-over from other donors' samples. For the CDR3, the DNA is TGCAGCGTGGGGGCCGGAGTGGGGGTAACCTTC. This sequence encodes CSVGAGVGVTF.